This is a list of T cell receptor beta chains from one sample in a study of shared clonotypes between healthy human individuals. TCRdb's copy holds only in-frame clones and misses some; the assay was immunoSEQ multiplex PCR. Among about 990,000 clones listed, approximately 78% were seen once. The source material was memory CD4+ T cells from PBMCs. The source of these receptors is a man between 18 and 29 years old in good health. Some clones in this sample may be carry-over from other donors' samples. The CDR3 runs from the conserved cysteine through the conserved F or W. A D gene is named only where the DNA matches it firmly. The size field is filled for only some rows; it gives once, few, many or a size class.

cdr3_aa cdr3_nt j_call d_call v_call clone_size
CASSGTGTASEPQHF TGTGCCAGCAGCGGTACCGGGACAGCCTCTGAGCCCCAGCATTTT TRBJ1-5 TRBD1 TRBV5-8 NA
CASSLAFGRPGF TGTGCCAGCAGCTTAGCGTTCGGACGGCCCGGCTTC TRBJ2-7 NA TRBV7-2 NA
CASSPPETGSNEKLFF TGTGCCAGCTCACCACCGGAGACAGGGAGTAATGAAAAACTGTTTTTT TRBJ1-4 TRBD1 TRBV18 few
CASRRTGPTYEQYF TGTGCCAGCAGAAGGACAGGCCCTACCTACGAGCAGTACTTC TRBJ2-7 TRBD1 TRBV11-2 NA
CASSPRRPTNEKLFF TGTGCCAGCAGTCCTCGGAGACCGACTAATGAAAAACTGTTTTTT TRBJ1-4 NA TRBV27 NA
CSASGYNEQFF TGCAGTGCTAGCGGGTACAATGAGCAGTTCTTC TRBJ2-1 NA TRBV20-1 few
CASSLDSGKGPQHF TGTGCCAGCAGTTTAGACAGCGGGAAGGGGCCCCAGCATTTT TRBJ1-5 NA TRBV28 few
CASNFGGGGSEQYF TGTGCCAGCAACTTCGGTGGTGGAGGGAGCGAGCAGTACTTC TRBJ2-7 NA TRBV7-2 few
CASSTPSPYEQYF TGTGCCAGCAGTACCCCTTCTCCTTACGAGCAGTACTTC TRBJ2-7 NA TRBV28 NA
CARRRGSGEQYF TGCGCCAGACGAAGGGGGTCGGGCGAGCAGTACTTC TRBJ2-7 NA TRBV10-1 NA
CASSVASGTNEQFF TGTGCCAGCAGTGTGGCTAGCGGGACTAATGAGCAGTTCTTC TRBJ2-1 TRBD2 TRBV14 NA
CASSLPQVTYNEQFF TGTGCCAGCAGCTTACCCCAGGTCACCTACAATGAGCAGTTCTTC TRBJ2-1 NA TRBV11-2 NA
CASSLRRGAEAFF TGTGCCAGCAGCTTGAGAAGGGGGGCTGAAGCTTTCTTT TRBJ1-1 NA TRBV5-6 few
CASSGNTGELFF TGTGCCAGCTCAGGGAACACCGGGGAGCTGTTTTTT TRBJ2-2 NA TRBV27 NA